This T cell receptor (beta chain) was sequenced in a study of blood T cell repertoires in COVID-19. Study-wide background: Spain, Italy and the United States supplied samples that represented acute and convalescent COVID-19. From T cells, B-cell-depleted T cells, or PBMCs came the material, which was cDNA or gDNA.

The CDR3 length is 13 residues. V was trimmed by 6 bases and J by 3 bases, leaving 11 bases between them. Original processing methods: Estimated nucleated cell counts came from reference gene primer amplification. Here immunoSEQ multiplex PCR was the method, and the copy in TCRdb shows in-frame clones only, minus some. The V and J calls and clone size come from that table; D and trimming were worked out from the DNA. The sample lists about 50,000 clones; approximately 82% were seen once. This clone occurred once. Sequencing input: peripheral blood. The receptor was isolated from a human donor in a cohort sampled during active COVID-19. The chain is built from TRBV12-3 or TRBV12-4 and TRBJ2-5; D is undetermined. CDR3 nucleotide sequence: TGTGCCAGCAGCTTACAGAAAAAAGAGACCCAGTACTTC. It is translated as CASSLQKKETQYF.